The next 24 T cell receptor beta chains were all read from a single sample in a study of graft-versus-host responses after intestinal transplantation. Intraepithelial and lamina propria lymphocytes were isolated from graft specimens. Measured with immunoSEQ multiplex PCR; TCRdb has only the in-frame clones, and not every one. The sample lists some 66,000 clones; 89% were seen once. Sequencing was performed on ileum tissue, taken about 350 days after transplant. These receptors came from a human patient who received an intestinal transplant, so some T cells may come from the graft donor.

The chain joins TRBV11-2 to TRBJ2-2, with no clear D. Germline V CDR1 and CDR2: SGHAT, FQNNGV. The germline V and J ends were trimmed by 3 bases and 7 bases, with 9 bases remaining between them. The CDR3 consists of 13 residues. The CDR3 sequence is CASSLSLGGELFF. Written as DNA, the CDR3 is TGTGCCAGCAGCTTGTCCTTAGGCGGGGAGCTGTTTTTT.

Regarding this clone: The same CDR3 also results from other DNA sequences found in this sample. This chain connects TRBV29-1 to TRBJ1-5; 9 bases agree with TRBD1. From germline, CDR1 is SQVTM and CDR2 ANQGSEA. This CDR3 is 14 amino acids long. Trimming cost V 5 bases and J 7 bases; bases outside gene matches: 9. The CDR3 reads CSVTGGGWGQPQHF. The CDR3 coding sequence is TGCAGCGTTACAGGGGGCGGGTGGGGGCAGCCCCAGCATTTT.

The chain uses TRBV5-6 and TRBJ2-1; 8 nucleotides align to TRBD1. CDR1 and CDR2 (germline): SGHDT, YYEEEE. V dropped 10 bases and J dropped 3; count of bases not matched to a gene: 9. This CDR3 is built from 14 residues. The CDR3 reads CASERTGNYNEQFF. CDR3 DNA: TGTGCCTCCGAACGGACAGGGAACTACAATGAGCAGTTCTTC.

The V call is TRBV7-9, the J call TRBJ2-7; possible D gene TRBD1, 6 bases. The germline V gene encodes CDR1 SEHNR and CDR2 FQNEAQ (reference sequence). V was pared by 5 bases and J by 4 bases, with 15 bases between. This CDR3 is built from 14 residues. CDR3 in DNA: TGTGCCAGCAGCCGGACAGAGGAAGCTTACGAGCAGTACTTC. Translation gives CASSRTEEAYEQYF. Combining the CDR3 with reference TRBV7-9 and TRBJ2-7 gives the whole variable domain DTGVSQNPRHKITKRGQNVTFRCDPISEHNRLYWYRQTLGQGPEFLTYFQNEAQLEKSRLLSDRFSAERPKGSFSTLEIQRTEQGDSAMYLCASSRTEEAYEQYFGPGTRLTVT.

The CDR3 DNA follows: TGTGCCAGCAGCTTAGACAGGGACACTGAAGCTTTCTTT. Translation: CASSLDRDTEAFF. The gene calls are TRBV11-3 and TRBJ1-1; D is possibly TRBD1 (5 bases). Germline CDR1 and CDR2: SGHNT and YENEEA. The length of the CDR3 is 13 residues. The germline V and J ends were trimmed by 0 bases and 3 bases, with 5 bases remaining between them.

V and J are TRBV21-1 and TRBJ2-3; TRBD2 is the table's D call, not checked against the DNA. TRBV21-1 is classified as a pseudogene. The CDR3 covers 18 residues. The CDR3 DNA is TGTGCCAGCAGCAATTTGGGACTAGCGGGAGGGCCGATAGATACGCAGTATTTT. This gives the protein CASSNLGLAGGPIDTQYF.

This sequence joins TRBV5-1 and TRBJ2-7, with TRBD2 matching over 14 bases. The V and J ends lost 3 bases and 4 bases, in that order; junction bases with no gene match: 6. The germline V gene has CDR1 SGHRS and CDR2 YFSETQ. The CDR3 extends over 16 amino acids. The DNA of the CDR3 is TGCGCCAGCAGCTCGACGACTAGCGGGAGGGGGTACGAGCAGTACTTC. It yields the protein CASSSTTSGRGYEQYF.

The chain recombines TRBV10-2 with TRBJ2-5; no clear D. The last part of the DNA fits TRBJ2-7 better; the J call may be wrong. CDR3 length: 12 residues. CDR1 and CDR2 (germline): WSHSY, SAAADI. DNA for the CDR3: TGCGCCAGCAGCCGCCCCGACTACGAGCAGTACTTC. Protein product: CASSRPDYEQYF.

The V gene is TRBV11-2, the J gene TRBJ2-1; 13 nucleotides agree with TRBD2. The CDR3 contains 18 residues. J gave up 5 bases and V 1 base, and 8 bases lay outside the gene matches. Germline-derived CDR1 and CDR2 are SGHAT and FQNNGV. This chain's CDR3 is CASSLGTSGSNQDNEQFF. CDR3 in DNA: TGTGCCAGCAGCTTAGGGACTAGCGGGAGCAATCAGGACAATGAGCAGTTCTTC.

The chain joins TRBV4-1 to TRBJ2-7; 10 positions agree with TRBD2. The CDR3 is 15 residues long. Germline V gene lookup returns CDR1 MGHRA and CDR2 YSYEKL. The junction had 4 bases not matched to a gene; V was cut back by 0 bases and J by 5 bases. The CDR3 coding sequence is TGCGCCAGCAGCCAAGAAGTAGCGGGGGGCGACGAGCAGTACTTC. As protein: CASSQEVAGGDEQYF.

This chain joins TRBV7-9 and TRBJ1-3, with a tentative D call TRBD1 (5 bases). Per germline, CDR1 SEHNR and CDR2 FQNEAQ (reference sequence). Trimming pared 1 base from V and 1 base from J, leaving 8 bases between. The CDR3 spans 15 residues. The CDR3 coding sequence is TGTGCCAGCAGCTTAGATAGGGGTTCTGGAAACACCATATATTTT. Protein sequence: CASSLDRGSGNTIYF.

The rearrangement links TRBV2 to TRBJ2-5; tentatively, D is TRBD1 (6 bases). The J call is doubtful: the DNA matches TRBJ2-7 better. Germline V gives CDR1 SNHLY, CDR2 FYNNEI. This CDR3 region has 14 residues. The chain's CDR3 is CASTNRDFTYEQYF. Here the CDR3 DNA reads TGTGCCAGCACGAACAGGGATTTCACCTACGAGCAGTACTTC.

The V call is TRBV5-1, the J call TRBJ1-6; TRBD1 is a possible D gene (6 bases). V dropped 4 bases and J dropped 0 bases, with 8 bases sitting between them. CDR3 length: 15 residues. The germline gives CDR1 SGHRS, CDR2 YFSETQ. In DNA form, the CDR3 reads TGCGCCAGCAGCGACAGGAGCTCCTATAATTCACCCCTCCACTTT. It yields the protein CASSDRSSYNSPLHF.

The chain joins TRBV19 to TRBJ2-4; D could derive from TRBD1 or TRBD2 (5 bases each). The CDR3 has 14 residues. Deletions cut 5 bases from V and 8 bases from J, with 16 bases between. The germline V gene has CDR1 LNHDA and CDR2 SQIVND (reference sequence). This CDR3 is CASSGPRGVDIQYF. Here the CDR3 DNA reads TGTGCCAGTAGTGGGCCGAGAGGGGTGGACATTCAGTACTTC.

This clone was recorded once. The gene calls are TRBV6-5 and TRBJ1-1; TRBD1 matches 8 bases. Losses at the gene ends were 7 bases for V and 0 bases for J; bases not matched to a gene: 4. The CDR3 loop spans 14 amino acids. Per germline, CDR1 MNHEY and CDR2 SVGAGI. The CDR3 bases are TGTGCCAGCACTCCGGACAGGGTGAACACTGAAGCTTTCTTT. It specifies CASTPDRVNTEAFF.

This rearrangement joins TRBV18 to TRBJ2-1; D may be TRBD1 (5 bases). Germline-derived CDR1 and CDR2 are KGHSH and LQKENI. Trimming cost V 3 bases and J 9 bases, with 12 bases left between them. The length of the CDR3 is 13 residues. CDR3 nucleotide sequence: TGTGCCAGCTCACCGGACACACTTTTTGAGCAGTTCTTC. Its protein product is CASSPDTLFEQFF.

The chain joins TRBV4-1 to TRBJ2-1, with 7 bases identical to TRBD1. This CDR3 spans 18 amino acids. The germline V gene has CDR1 MGHRA and CDR2 YSYEKL. V trimming: 4 bases; J trimming: 4 bases; junction bases outside the gene matches: 16. CDR3 in DNA: TGCGCCAGCAGCCCGCTCTACCCCGGGACAGAGTTTTACAATGAGCAGTTCTTC. It yields the protein CASSPLYPGTEFYNEQFF.

The rearrangement joins TRBV4-1 to TRBJ2-3, with 10 bases identical to TRBD1. In germline, CDR1 is MGHRA, CDR2 YSYEKL. The CDR3 sequence is 14 residues long. Germline trimming cut 4 bases from V and 6 bases from J; bases unmatched to any gene: 4. CDR3: CASSPGQGSDTQYF. Here the CDR3 DNA reads TGCGCCAGCAGCCCGGGACAGGGGTCCGATACGCAGTATTTT.

The chain recombines TRBV27 with TRBJ2-7; the D gene is possibly TRBD1 (5 bases). The CDR3 sequence is 19 residues long. Trimming removed 11 bases at V and 7 bases at J, with 39 bases between. CDR1 and CDR2 (germline): MNHEY, SMNVEV (reference sequence). The CDR3 protein is CAPIRRPTQGNSGPLEQYF. CDR3 DNA sequence: TGTGCCCCCATACGCCGGCCAACTCAGGGAAACAGTGGACCTTTAGAGCAGTACTTC.

This CDR3 reads CASSLAGQGTEKLFF. CDR3 nucleotide sequence: TGTGCCAGCAGCTTAGCCGGACAGGGTACCGAAAAACTGTTTTTT. The chain is built from TRBV7-9 and TRBJ1-4, with 8 bases matching TRBD1. J lost 8 bases, V lost 0 bases, and 5 bases had no gene match. In germline, CDR1 is SEHNR, CDR2 FQNEAQ (reference sequence). The CDR3 loop spans 15 amino acids.

The CDR3: CSVGKGDEQYF. The CDR3 coding sequence is TGCAGCGTTGGAAAAGGGGACGAGCAGTACTTC. The V call is TRBV29-1, the J call TRBJ2-7; a possible D gene is TRBD1 (5 bases). V was trimmed by 4 bases and J by 5 bases, leaving 9 bases between them. CDR1 is SQVTM, CDR2 ANQGSEA, per germline. This CDR3 is 11 amino acids long.

The J gene is TRBJ2-2, the V gene TRBV5-1; D is unresolved. CDR3 length: 14 residues. Germline V gene lookup returns CDR1 SGHRS and CDR2 YFSETQ. Trimming left V 5 bases short and J 8 bases short, with 16 bases between. CDR3 in amino acids: CASSSRPAPGELFF. As DNA, the CDR3 is TGCGCCAGCAGTTCACGCCCGGCCCCGGGGGAGCTGTTTTTT.

This clone was observed a single time. The chain recombines TRBV28 with TRBJ1-4; D unclear. Germline CDR1 MDHEN, CDR2 SYDVKM. The V end lost 5 bases, the J end lost 4 bases, and 17 bases lay between the germline ends. This CDR3 contains 16 residues. CDR3 nucleotide sequence: TGTGCCAGCAGTCCACTTTTAGCCGGACGTAATGAAAAACTGTTTTTT. Its protein product is CASSPLLAGRNEKLFF.

This clone was picked up one time. The chain joins TRBV18 to TRBJ2-7; D remains unclear. Per the germline V gene, CDR1 is KGHSH and CDR2 is LQKENI. The CDR3 runs 12 residues. Trimming shortened V by 2 bases and J by 2 bases, and 4 bases separated the two germline ends. The CDR3 loop is CASSPGTYEQYF. In nucleotides, the CDR3 is TGTGCCAGCTCACCAGGGACCTACGAGCAGTACTTC.